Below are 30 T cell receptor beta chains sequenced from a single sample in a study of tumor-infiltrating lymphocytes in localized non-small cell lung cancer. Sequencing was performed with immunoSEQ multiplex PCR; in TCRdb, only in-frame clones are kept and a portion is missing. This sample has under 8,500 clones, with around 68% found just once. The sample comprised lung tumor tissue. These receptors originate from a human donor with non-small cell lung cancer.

The CDR3 sequence is CASTAGGAGSPLHF. The CDR3 bases are TGTGCCAGCACCGCCGGGGGTGCCGGTTCACCCCTCCACTTT. The rearrangement links TRBV9 to TRBJ1-6, with D possibly being TRBD1 (5 bases). The CDR3 is 14 amino acids. Trimming took off 6 bases at V and 9 bases at J, with 16 bases between the two ends. Germline V gene data show CDR1 as SGDLS and CDR2 as YYNGEE.

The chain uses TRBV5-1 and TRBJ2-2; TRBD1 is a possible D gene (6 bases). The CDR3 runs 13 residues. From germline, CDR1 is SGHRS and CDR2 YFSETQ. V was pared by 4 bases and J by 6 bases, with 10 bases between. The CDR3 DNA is TGCGCCAGCAGCCCGGGACAAGCCGGGGAGCTGTTTTTT. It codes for CASSPGQAGELFF.

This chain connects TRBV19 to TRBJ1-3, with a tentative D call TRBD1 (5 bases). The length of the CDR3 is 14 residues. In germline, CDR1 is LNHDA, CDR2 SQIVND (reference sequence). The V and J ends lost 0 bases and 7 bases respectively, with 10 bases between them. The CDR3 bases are TGTGCCAGTAGTATAGATCGCAGGGTGAACACCATATATTTT. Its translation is CASSIDRRVNTIYF.

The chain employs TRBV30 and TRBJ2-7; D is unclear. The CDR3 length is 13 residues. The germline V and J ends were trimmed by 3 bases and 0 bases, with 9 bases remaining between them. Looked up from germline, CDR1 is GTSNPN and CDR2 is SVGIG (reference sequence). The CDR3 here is CAWRSPGSYEQYF. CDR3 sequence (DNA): TGTGCCTGGAGGAGCCCCGGCTCCTACGAGCAGTACTTC.

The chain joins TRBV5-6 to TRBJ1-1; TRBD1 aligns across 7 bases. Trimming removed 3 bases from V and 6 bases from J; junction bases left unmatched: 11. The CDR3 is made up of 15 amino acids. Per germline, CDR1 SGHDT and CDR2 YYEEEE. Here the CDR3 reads CASSSRRTGGAEAFF. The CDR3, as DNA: TGTGCCAGCAGCTCTCGAAGGACAGGCGGAGCTGAAGCTTTCTTT.

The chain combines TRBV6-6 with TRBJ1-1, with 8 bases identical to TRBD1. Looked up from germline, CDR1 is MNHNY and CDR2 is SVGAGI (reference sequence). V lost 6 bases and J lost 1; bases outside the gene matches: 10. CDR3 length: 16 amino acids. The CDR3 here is CASSPRIGQGNTEAFF. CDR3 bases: TGTGCCAGCAGCCCGAGGATCGGACAGGGGAACACTGAAGCTTTCTTT.

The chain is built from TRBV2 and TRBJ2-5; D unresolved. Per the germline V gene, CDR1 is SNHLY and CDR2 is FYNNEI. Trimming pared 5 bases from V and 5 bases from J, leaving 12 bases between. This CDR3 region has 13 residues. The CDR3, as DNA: TGTGCCAGCAGTCGGCGGCTTAGTGAGACCCAGTACTTC. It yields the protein CASSRRLSETQYF.

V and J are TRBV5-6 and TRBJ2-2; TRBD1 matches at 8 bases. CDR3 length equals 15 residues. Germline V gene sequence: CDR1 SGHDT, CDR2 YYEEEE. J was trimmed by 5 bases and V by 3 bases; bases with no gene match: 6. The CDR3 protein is CASSSRQGLTGELFF. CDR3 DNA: TGTGCCAGCAGCTCGCGACAGGGGTTAACCGGGGAGCTGTTTTTT.

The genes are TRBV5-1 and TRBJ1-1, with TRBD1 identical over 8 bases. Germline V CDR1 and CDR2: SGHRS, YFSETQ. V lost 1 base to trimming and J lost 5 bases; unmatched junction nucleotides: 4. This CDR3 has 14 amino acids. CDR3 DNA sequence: TGCGCCAGCAGCTTGTTTCAGGGGGCTACTGAAGCTTTCTTT. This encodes CASSLFQGATEAFF. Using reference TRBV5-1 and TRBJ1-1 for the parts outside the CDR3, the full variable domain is KAGVTQTPRYLIKTRGQQVTLSCSPISGHRSVSWYQQTPGQGLQFLFEYFSETQRNKGNFPGRFSGRQFSNSRSEMNVSTLELGDSALYLCASSLFQGATEAFFGQGTRLTVV.

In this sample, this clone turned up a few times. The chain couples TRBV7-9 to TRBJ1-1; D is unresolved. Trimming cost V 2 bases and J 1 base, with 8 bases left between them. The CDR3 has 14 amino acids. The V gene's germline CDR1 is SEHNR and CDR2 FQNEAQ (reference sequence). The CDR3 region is CASSLLEENTEAFF. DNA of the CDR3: TGTGCCAGCAGCTTACTCGAGGAGAACACTGAAGCTTTCTTT.

CDR3 DNA: TGTGCCAGCAGCTTATCCCAGAGCTCCTACAATGAGCAGTTCTTC. Its protein is CASSLSQSSYNEQFF. J is TRBJ2-1 and V is TRBV11-2, with D unclear. The CDR3 has 15 amino acids. With 2 bases removed from V and 0 bases from J, the gap between germline ends came to 8 bases. Per germline, CDR1 SGHAT and CDR2 FQNNGV.

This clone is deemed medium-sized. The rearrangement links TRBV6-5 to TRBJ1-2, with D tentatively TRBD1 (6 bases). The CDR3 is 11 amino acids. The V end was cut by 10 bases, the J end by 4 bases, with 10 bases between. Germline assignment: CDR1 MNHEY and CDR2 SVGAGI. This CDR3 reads CATQGLYGYTF. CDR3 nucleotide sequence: TGTGCCACACAGGGACTCTATGGCTACACCTTC.

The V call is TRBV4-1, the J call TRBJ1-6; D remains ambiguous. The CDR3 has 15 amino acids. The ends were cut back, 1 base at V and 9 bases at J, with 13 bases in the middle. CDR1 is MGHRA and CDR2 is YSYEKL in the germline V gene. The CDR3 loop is CASSQGVGRSSPLHF. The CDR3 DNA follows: TGCGCCAGCAGCCAAGGGGTTGGGAGGAGTTCACCCCTCCACTTT.

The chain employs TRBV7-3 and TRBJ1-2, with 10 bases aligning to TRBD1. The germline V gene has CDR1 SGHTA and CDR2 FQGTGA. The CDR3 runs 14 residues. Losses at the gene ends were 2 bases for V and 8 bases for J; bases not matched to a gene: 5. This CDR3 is CASSLRGDRGGYTF. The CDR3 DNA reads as TGTGCCAGCAGCTTACGAGGGGACAGGGGCGGCTACACCTTC.

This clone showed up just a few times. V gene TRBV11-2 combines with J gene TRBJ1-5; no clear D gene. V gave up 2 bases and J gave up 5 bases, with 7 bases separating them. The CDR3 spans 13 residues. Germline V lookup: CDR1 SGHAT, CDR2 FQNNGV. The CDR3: CASSLTGDQPQHF. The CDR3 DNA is TGTGCCAGCAGCTTAACGGGAGATCAGCCCCAGCATTTT.

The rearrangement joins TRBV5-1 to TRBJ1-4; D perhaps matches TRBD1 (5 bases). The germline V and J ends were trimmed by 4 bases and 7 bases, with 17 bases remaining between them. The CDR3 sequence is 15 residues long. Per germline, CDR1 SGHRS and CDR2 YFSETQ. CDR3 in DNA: TGCGCCAGCAGCCTGGCCAGGGATGGAATTGAAAAACTGTTTTTT. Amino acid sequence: CASSLARDGIEKLFF.

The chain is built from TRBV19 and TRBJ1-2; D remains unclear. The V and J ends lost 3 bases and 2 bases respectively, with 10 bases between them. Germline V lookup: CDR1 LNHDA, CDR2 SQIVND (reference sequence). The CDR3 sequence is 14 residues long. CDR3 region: CASSIDSGNYGYTF. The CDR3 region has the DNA TGTGCCAGTAGTATTGATTCCGGAAACTATGGCTACACCTTC.

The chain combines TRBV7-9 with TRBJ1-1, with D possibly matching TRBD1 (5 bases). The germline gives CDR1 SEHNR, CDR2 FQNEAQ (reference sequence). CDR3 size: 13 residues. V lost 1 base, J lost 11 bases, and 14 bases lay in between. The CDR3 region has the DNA TGTGCCAGCAGCTTAGAGACAGCAGCTCGCGCTTTCTTT. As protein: CASSLETAARAFF.

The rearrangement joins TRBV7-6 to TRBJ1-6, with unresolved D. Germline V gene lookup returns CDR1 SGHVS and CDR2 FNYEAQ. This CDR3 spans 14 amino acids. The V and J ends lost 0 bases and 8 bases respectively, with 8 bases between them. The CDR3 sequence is CASSLAQRDSPLHF. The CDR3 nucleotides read TGTGCCAGCAGCTTAGCTCAGAGGGATTCACCCCTCCACTTT.

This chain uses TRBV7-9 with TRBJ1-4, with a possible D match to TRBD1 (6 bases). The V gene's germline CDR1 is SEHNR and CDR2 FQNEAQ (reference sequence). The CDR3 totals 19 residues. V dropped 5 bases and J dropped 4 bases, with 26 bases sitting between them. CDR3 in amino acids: CASSPLLTGAKGINEKLFF. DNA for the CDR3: TGTGCCAGCAGCCCCCTTCTGACAGGCGCCAAAGGGATTAATGAAAAACTGTTTTTT.

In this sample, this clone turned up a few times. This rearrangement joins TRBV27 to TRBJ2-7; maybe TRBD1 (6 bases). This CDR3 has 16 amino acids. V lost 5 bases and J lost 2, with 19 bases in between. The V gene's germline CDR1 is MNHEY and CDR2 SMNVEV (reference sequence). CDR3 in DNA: TGTGCCAGCAGTGGCGGGCCGGGACAAACTACCTACGAGCAGTACTTC. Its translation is CASSGGPGQTTYEQYF.

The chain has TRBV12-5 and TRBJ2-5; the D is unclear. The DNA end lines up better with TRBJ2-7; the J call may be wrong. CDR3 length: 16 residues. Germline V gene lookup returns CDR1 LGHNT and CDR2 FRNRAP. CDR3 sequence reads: CASGLVPRPPSYEQYF. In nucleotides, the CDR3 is TGTGCTAGTGGTTTGGTACCCAGGCCCCCCTCCTACGAGCAGTACTTC.

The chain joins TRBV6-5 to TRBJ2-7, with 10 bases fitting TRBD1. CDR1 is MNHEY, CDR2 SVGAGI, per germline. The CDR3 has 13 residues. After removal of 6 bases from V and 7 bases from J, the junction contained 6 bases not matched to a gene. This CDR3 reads CASSQDRGREQYF. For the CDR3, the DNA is TGTGCCAGCAGCCAGGACAGGGGGAGGGAGCAGTACTTC.

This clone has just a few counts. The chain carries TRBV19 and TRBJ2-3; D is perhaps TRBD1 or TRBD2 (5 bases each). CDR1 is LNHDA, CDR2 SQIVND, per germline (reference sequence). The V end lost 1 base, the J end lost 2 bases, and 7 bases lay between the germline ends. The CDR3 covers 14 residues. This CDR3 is CASSIGGFTDTQYF. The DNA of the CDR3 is TGTGCCAGTAGTATAGGGGGGTTCACAGATACGCAGTATTTT.

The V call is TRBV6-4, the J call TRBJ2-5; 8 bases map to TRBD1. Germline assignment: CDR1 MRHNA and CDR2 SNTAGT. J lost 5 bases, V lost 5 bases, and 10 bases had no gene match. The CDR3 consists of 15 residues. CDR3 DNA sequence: TGTGCCAGCAGTCGACAGGGGTTGGTCGGGGAGACCCAGTACTTC. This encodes CASSRQGLVGETQYF.

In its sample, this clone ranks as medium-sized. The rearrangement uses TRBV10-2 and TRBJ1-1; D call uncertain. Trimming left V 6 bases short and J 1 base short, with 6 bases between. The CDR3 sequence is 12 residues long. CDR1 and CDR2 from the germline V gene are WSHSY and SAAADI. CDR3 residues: CASREGNTEAFF. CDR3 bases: TGCGCCAGCAGGGAGGGGAACACTGAAGCTTTCTTT.

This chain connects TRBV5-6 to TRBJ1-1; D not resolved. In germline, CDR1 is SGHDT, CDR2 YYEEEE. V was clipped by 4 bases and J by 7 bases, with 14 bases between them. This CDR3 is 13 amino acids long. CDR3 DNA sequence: TGTGCCAGCAGCCCTGGCGGAGGCCTTGAAGCTTTCTTT. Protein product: CASSPGGGLEAFF.

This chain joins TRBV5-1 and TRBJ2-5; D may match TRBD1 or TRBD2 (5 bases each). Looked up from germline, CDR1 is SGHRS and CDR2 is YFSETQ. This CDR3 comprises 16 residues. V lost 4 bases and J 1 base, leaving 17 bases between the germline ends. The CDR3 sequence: CASSMGEGRVQETQYF. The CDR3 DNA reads TGCGCCAGCAGCATGGGAGAGGGACGGGTCCAAGAGACCCAGTACTTC.

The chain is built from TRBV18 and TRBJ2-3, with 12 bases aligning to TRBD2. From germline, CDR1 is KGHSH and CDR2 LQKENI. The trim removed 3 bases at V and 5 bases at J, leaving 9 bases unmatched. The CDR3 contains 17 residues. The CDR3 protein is CASSPPASGGAGDTQYF. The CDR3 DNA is TGTGCCAGCTCACCGCCGGCTAGCGGGGGGGCTGGAGATACGCAGTATTTT.

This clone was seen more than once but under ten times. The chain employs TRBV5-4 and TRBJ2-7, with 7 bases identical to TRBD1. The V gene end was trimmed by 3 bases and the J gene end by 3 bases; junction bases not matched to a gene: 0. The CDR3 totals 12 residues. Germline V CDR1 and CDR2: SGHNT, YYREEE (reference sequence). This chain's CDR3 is CASSWDSYEQYF. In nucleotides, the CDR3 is TGTGCCAGCAGCTGGGACAGCTACGAGCAGTACTTC.